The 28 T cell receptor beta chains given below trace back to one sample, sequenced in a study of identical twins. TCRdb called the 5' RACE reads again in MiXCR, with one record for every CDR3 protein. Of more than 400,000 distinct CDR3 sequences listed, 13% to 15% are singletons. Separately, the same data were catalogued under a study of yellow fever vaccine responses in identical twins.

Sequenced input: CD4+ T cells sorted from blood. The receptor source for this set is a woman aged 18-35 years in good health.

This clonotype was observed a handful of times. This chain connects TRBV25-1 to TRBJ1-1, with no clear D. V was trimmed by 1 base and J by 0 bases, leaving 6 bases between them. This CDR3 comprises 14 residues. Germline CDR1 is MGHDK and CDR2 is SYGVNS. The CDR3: CASSEWALNTEAFF. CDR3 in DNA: TGTGCCAGCAGTGAATGGGCGCTGAACACTGAAGCTTTCTTT.

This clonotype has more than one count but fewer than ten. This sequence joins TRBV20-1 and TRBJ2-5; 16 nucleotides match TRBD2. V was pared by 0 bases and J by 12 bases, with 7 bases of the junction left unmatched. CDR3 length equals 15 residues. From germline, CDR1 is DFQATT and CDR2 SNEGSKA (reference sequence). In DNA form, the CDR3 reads TGCAGTGCTAGAGAGGGGACTAGCGGGAGGGTAGCTAAGTACTTC. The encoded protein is CSAREGTSGRVAKYF.

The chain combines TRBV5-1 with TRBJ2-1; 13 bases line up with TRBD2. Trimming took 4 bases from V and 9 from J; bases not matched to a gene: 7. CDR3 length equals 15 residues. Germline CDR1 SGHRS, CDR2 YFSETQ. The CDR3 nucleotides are TGCGCCAGCAGCCCGGGACTAGCGGGGTTTACTGAGCAGTTCTTC. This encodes CASSPGLAGFTEQFF. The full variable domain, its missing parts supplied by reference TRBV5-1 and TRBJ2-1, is KAGVTQTPRYLIKTRGQQVTLSCSPISGHRSVSWYQQTPGQGLQFLFEYFSETQRNKGNFPGRFSGRQFSNSRSEMNVSTLELGDSALYLCASSPGLAGFTEQFFGPGTRLTVL.

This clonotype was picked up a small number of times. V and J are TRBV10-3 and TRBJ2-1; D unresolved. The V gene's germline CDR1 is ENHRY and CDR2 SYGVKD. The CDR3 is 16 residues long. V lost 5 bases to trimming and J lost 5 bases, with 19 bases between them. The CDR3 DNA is TGTGCCATCAGTAGTACGACACTGGGGTTCGACAATGAGCAGTTCTTC. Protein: CAISSTTLGFDNEQFF.

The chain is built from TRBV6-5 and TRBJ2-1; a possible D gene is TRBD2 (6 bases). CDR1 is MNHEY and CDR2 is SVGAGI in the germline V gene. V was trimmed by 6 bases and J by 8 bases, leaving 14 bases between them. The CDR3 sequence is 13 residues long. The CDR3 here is CASSYRLGHEQFF. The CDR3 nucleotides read TGTGCCAGCAGCTACCGACTAGGCCATGAGCAGTTCTTC.

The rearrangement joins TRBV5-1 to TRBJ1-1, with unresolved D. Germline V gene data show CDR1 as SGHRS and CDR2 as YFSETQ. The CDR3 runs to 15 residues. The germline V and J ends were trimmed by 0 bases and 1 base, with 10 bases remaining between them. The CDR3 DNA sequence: TGCGCCAGCAGCTTGGACAGTCTGAGGAACACTGAAGCTTTCTTT. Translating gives CASSLDSLRNTEAFF.

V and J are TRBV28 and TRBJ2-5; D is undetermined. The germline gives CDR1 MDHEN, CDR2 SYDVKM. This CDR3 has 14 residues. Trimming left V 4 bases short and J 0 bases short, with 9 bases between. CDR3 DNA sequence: TGTGCCAGCAGTTCACAGCCTTACCAAGAGACCCAGTACTTC. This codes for CASSSQPYQETQYF.

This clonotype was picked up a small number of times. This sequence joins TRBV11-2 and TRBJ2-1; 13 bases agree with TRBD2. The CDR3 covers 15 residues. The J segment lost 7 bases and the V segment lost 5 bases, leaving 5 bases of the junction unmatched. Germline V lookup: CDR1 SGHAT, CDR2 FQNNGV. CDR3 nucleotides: TGTGCCAGCAGCCCGGGACTAGCGGGGTGGAATGAGCAGTTCTTC. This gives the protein CASSPGLAGWNEQFF.

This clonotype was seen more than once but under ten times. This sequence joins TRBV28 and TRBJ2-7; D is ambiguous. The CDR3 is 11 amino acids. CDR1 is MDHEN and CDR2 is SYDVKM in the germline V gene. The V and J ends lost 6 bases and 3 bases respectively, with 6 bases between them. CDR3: CASRSNYEQYV. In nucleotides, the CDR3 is TGTGCCAGCAGATCTAACTACGAGCAGTACGTC.

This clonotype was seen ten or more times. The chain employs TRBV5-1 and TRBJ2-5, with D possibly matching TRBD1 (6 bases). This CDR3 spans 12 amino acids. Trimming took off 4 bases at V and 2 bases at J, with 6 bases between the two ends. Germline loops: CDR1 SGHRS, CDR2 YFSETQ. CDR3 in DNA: TGCGCCAGCAGCCAGGGGCAAGAGACCCAGTACTTC. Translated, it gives CASSQGQETQYF. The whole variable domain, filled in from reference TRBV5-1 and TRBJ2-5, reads KAGVTQTPRYLIKTRGQQVTLSCSPISGHRSVSWYQQTPGQGLQFLFEYFSETQRNKGNFPGRFSGRQFSNSRSEMNVSTLELGDSALYLCASSQGQETQYFGPGTRLLVL.

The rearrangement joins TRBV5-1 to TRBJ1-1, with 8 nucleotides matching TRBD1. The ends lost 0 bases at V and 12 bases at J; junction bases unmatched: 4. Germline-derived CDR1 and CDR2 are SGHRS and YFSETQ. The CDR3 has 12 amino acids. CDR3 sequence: CASSLDRGRTFF. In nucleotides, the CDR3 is TGCGCCAGCAGCTTGGACAGGGGGAGGACTTTCTTT.

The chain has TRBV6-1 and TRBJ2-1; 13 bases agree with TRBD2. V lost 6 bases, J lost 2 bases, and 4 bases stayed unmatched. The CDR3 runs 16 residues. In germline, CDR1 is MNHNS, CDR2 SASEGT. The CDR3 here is CASRRLAGGTYNEQFF. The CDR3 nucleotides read TGTGCCAGCAGAAGACTAGCGGGAGGTACCTACAATGAGCAGTTCTTC.

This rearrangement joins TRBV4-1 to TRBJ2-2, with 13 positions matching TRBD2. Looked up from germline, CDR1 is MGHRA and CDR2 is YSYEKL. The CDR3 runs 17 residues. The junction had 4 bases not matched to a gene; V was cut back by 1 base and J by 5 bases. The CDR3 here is CASSQGTSGGVTGELFF. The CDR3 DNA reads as TGCGCCAGCAGCCAAGGGACTAGCGGGGGTGTAACCGGGGAGCTGTTTTTT.

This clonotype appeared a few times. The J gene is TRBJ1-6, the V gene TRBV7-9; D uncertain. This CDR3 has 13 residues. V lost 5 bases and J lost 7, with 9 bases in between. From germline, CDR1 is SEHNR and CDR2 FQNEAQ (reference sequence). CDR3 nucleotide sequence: TGTGCCAGCAGCCCCCAGATGAATTCACCCCTCCACTTT. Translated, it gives CASSPQMNSPLHF.

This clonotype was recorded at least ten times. In nucleotides, the CDR3 is TGCGCCAGCAGCGACCCTAGCGGGAGACGATACAATGAGCAGTTCTTC. Residues: CASSDPSGRRYNEQFF. This chain connects TRBV5-1 to TRBJ2-1; 10 bases agree with TRBD2. The germline CDR1 and CDR2 sequences are SGHRS and YFSETQ. V shed 4 bases and J 4 bases; nucleotides not matched to a gene: 8. The length of the CDR3 is 16 residues.

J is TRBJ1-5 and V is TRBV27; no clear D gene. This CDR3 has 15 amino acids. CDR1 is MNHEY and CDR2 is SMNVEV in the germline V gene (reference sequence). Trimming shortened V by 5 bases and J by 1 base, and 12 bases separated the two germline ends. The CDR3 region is CASSPYDWSNQPQHF. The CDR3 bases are TGTGCCAGCAGTCCCTATGATTGGAGCAATCAGCCCCAGCATTTT.

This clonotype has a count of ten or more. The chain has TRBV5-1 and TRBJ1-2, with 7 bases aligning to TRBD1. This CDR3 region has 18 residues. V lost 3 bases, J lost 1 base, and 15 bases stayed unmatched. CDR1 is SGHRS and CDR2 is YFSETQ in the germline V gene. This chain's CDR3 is CASSWRVPQGRSNYGYTF. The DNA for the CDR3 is TGCGCCAGCAGCTGGAGGGTGCCACAGGGGAGGAGTAACTATGGCTACACCTTC. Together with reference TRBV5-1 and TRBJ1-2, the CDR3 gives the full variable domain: KAGVTQTPRYLIKTRGQQVTLSCSPISGHRSVSWYQQTPGQGLQFLFEYFSETQRNKGNFPGRFSGRQFSNSRSEMNVSTLELGDSALYLCASSWRVPQGRSNYGYTFGSGTRLTVV.

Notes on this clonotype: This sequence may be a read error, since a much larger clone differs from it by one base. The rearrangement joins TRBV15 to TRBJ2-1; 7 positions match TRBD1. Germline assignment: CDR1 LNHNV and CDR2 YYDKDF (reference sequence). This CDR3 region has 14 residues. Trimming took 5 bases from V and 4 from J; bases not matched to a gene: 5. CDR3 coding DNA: TGTGCCACCAGCCCCGGGACAGTTTACAATGAGCAGTTCTTC. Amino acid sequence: CATSPGTVYNEQFF.

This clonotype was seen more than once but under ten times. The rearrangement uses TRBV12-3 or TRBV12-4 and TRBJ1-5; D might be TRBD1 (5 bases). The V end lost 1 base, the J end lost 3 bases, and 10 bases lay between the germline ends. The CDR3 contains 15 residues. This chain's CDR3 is CASSLVSGINQPQHF. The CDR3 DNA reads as TGTGCCAGCAGTTTAGTTTCAGGGATCAATCAGCCCCAGCATTTT.

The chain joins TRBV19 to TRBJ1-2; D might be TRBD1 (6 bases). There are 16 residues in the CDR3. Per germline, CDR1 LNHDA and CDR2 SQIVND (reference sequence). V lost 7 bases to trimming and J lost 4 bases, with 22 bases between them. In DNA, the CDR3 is TGTGCCAGTACCCTTGAAATGGGGGGCGCAGGCTATGGCTACACCTTC. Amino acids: CASTLEMGGAGYGYTF. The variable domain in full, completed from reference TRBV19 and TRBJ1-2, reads DGGITQSPKYLFRKEGQNVTLSCEQNLNHDAMYWYRQDPGQGLRLIYYSQIVNDFQKGDIAEGYSVSREKKESFPLTVTSAQKNPTAFYLCASTLEMGGAGYGYTFGSGTRLTVV.

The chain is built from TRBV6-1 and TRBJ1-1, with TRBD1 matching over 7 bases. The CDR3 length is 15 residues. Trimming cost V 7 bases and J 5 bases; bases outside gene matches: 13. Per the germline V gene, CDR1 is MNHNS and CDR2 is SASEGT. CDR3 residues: CASKIQGSGSTEAFF. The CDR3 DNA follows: TGTGCCAGCAAAATACAGGGGAGTGGATCGACTGAAGCTTTCTTT.

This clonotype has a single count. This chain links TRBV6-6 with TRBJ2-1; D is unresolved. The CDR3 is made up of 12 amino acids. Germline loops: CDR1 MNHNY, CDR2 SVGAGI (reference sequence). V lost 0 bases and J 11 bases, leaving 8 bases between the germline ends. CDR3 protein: CASSYSLDQQFF. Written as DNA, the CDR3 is TGTGCCAGCAGTTACTCCCTCGATCAGCAGTTCTTC.

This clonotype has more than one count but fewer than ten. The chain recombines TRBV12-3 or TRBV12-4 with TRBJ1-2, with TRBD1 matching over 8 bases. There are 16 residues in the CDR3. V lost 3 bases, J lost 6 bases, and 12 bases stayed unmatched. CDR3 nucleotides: TGTGCCAGCAGTTTTGGCCGGACAGGGAGTATCAATGGCTACACCTTC. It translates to CASSFGRTGSINGYTF.

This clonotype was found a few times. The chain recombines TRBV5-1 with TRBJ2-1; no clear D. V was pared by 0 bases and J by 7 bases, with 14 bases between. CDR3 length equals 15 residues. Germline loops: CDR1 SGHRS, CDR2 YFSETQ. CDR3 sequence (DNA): TGCGCCAGCAGCTTGGTACAGTCGCCTTTTAATGAGCAGTTCTTC. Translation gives CASSLVQSPFNEQFF.

The CDR3 is CASSTGQPDSRPQHF. The CDR3 DNA follows: TGTGCCAGCAGCACCGGACAGCCTGATAGTAGGCCCCAGCATTTT. This chain uses TRBV28 with TRBJ1-5; a weak D match, TRBD1 (6 bases). From germline, CDR1 is MDHEN and CDR2 SYDVKM. There are 15 residues in the CDR3. V was trimmed by 6 bases and J by 9 bases, leaving 21 bases between them.

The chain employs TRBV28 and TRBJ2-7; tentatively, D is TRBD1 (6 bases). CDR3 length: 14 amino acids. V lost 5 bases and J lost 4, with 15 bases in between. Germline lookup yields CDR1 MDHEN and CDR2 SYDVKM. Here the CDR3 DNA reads TGTGCCAGCAGTCCCCCTACAGGGAAATACGAGCAGTACTTC. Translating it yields CASSPPTGKYEQYF.

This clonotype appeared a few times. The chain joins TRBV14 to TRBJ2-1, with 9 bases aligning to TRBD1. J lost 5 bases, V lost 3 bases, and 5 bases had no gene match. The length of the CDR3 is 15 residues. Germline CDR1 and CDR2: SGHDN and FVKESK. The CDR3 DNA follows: TGTGCCAGCAGCCATCCCCGGGACAGGGACAATGAGCAGTTCTTC. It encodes CASSHPRDRDNEQFF. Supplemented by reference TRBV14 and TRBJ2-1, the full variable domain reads EAGVTQFPSHSVIEKGQTVTLRCDPISGHDNLYWYRRVMGKEIKFLLHFVKESKQDESGMPNNRFLAERTGGTYSTLKVQPAELEDSGVYFCASSHPRDRDNEQFFGPGTRLTVL.

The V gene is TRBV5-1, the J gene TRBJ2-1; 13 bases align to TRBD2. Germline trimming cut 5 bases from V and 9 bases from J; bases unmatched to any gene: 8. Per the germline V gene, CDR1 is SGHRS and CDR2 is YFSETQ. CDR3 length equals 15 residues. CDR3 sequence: CASRTGTSGVPEQFF. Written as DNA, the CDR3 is TGCGCCAGCAGAACCGGGACTAGCGGGGTACCTGAGCAGTTCTTC.